This TCR beta chain was obtained from a study of blood T cell repertoires in COVID-19. Study-level information: PBMCs, B-cell-depleted T cells, or T cells provided the cDNA or gDNA that made up the material.

A Seattle source enrolled patients during active infection and followed them longitudinally. CDR1 SNHLY and CDR2 FYNNEI come from the germline V gene. Deletions cut 8 bases from V and 4 bases from J, with 17 bases between. CDR3 size: 15 residues. Study processing details: It was from reference gene primer amplification that nucleated cell counts were estimated. Clones were read by immunoSEQ multiplex PCR, and TCRdb kept only the in-frame ones, dropping some. From that table come the V and J calls and clone size; the DNA was used to work out D and trimming. Of roughly 290,000 clones listed, around 85% are singletons.

The clonotype originates from a human donor with COVID-19, enrolled during active disease. The donor label of this sample is uncertain. Sequenced: peripheral blood. The V gene is TRBV2, the J gene TRBJ1-4; D is undetermined. CDR3 loop: CASHIGRTVNEKLFF. Written as DNA, the CDR3 is TGTGCCAGCCACATCGGCAGGACTGTTAATGAAAAACTGTTTTTT. The variable domain in full, with the rest retrieved from reference TRBV2 and TRBJ1-4, is EPEVTQTPSHQVTQMGQEVILRCVPISNHLYFYWYRQILGQKVEFLVSFYNNEISEKSEIFDDQFSVERPDGSNFTLKIRSTKLEDSAMYFCASHIGRTVNEKLFFGSGTQLSVL.